The rows below give T cell receptor beta chains drawn from one sample of a study of cytomegalovirus exposure and HLA in healthy donors. The protocol was immunoSEQ multiplex PCR, while the TCRdb copy is restricted to in-frame clones and leaves out a portion. The sample has about 130,000 clones, around 80% seen once; the top ten hold 6.5%. Sequencing used PBMCs. Every receptor here comes from a man aged 35 to 55 in good health and CMV-seropositive. Each CDR3 is given with its conserved first and last residue. The D gene is left open where the match is weak. For some rows the clone size is stated as once, few or many, or as a class when expanded; others skip it.

>TRBV7-3|NA|TRBJ2-1|once
CASSLSSNEQFF
TGTGCCAGCAGCTTATCCAGCAATGAGCAGTTCTTC
>TRBV5-1|NA|TRBJ2-3|NA
CASSLGGQITDTQYF
TGCGCCAGCAGCTTGGGTGGACAGATCACAGATACGCAGTATTTT
>TRBV19|TRBD2|TRBJ2-1|NA
CASSIGRASGRYNEQFF
TGTGCCAGTAGTATAGGAAGGGCTAGCGGGAGGTACAATGAGCAGTTCTTC
>TRBV6-6|NA|TRBJ1-2|once
CASSTEQGGDYGYTF
TGTGCCAGCAGCACGGAGCAGGGAGGCGACTATGGCTACACCTTC
>TRBV5-1|TRBD2|TRBJ2-5|once
CASRYFSGTETQYF
TGCGCCAGCAGGTACTTTAGCGGGACAGAGACCCAGTACTTC
>TRBV27|TRBD2|TRBJ2-3|NA
CASSLGTSLADTQYF
TGTGCCAGCAGTCTCGGGACTAGCCTGGCAGATACGCAGTATTTT
>TRBV2|TRBD1|TRBJ1-5|NA
CASSAQLRGDMSPQHF
TGTGCCAGCAGTGCCCAGCTCAGGGGGGATATGTCGCCCCAGCATTTT
>TRBV5-1|NA|TRBJ2-5|NA
CASSFPQETQYF
TGCGCCAGCAGCTTTCCTCAAGAGACCCAGTACTTC
>TRBV25-1|NA|TRBJ1-2|NA
CASTEGNLYGYTF
TGTGCCAGCACCGAGGGAAATCTCTATGGCTACACCTTC
>TRBV11-2|NA|TRBJ1-2|few
CASSLGQGSGYTF
TGTGCCAGCAGCTTAGGGCAGGGTTCTGGCTACACCTTC
>TRBV19|TRBD2|TRBJ2-1|NA
CASSIMSGAVNEQFF
TGTGCCAGTAGTATAATGAGCGGGGCCGTGAATGAGCAGTTCTTC
>TRBV5-8|TRBD1|TRBJ2-7|NA
CASSHGFDRVNEQYF
TGTGCCAGCAGCCACGGATTCGACAGGGTCAACGAGCAGTACTTC
>TRBV6-1|NA|TRBJ2-7|NA
CASSEGGTGGIYEQYF
TGTGCCAGCAGTGAAGGGGGGACTGGCGGAATCTACGAGCAGTACTTC
>TRBV5-1|NA|TRBJ2-7|NA
CASSLVPGESYEQYF
TGCGCCAGCAGCTTGGTCCCAGGGGAATCCTACGAGCAGTACTTC
>TRBV28|NA|TRBJ1-2|NA
CASQDRRMYGYTF
TGTGCCAGCCAGGACAGACGGATGTATGGCTACACCTTC
>TRBV4-1|NA|TRBJ2-1|NA
CASSQEIGVVNEQFF
TGCGCCAGCAGCCAAGAAATAGGAGTTGTCAATGAGCAGTTCTTC
>TRBV28|TRBD1|TRBJ1-4|once
CASSPGQGASEKLFF
TGTGCCAGCAGTCCGGGACAGGGGGCAAGTGAAAAACTGTTTTTT
>TRBV29-1|NA|TRBJ2-1|NA
CSVESVKGAGEQFF
TGCAGCGTTGAATCCGTGAAGGGAGCGGGTGAGCAGTTCTTC
>TRBV28|TRBD2|TRBJ2-7|once
CASSLTSSAQYF
TGTGCCAGCAGTTTGACTAGCAGCGCGCAGTACTTC
>TRBV2|NA|TRBJ1-3|NA
CASSANTGSSGNTIYF
TGTGCCAGCAGTGCTAATACAGGGAGCTCTGGAAACACCATATATTTT
>TRBV19|NA|TRBJ1-1|few
CASSRPAGANTEAFF
TGTGCCAGTAGCCGCCCGGCAGGGGCGAACACTGAAGCTTTCTTT
>TRBV27|TRBD2|TRBJ2-7|once
CASSFGLSGSIDEQYF
TGTGCCAGCAGTTTCGGTCTTAGCGGGAGTATCGACGAGCAGTACTTC
>TRBV11-2|TRBD1|TRBJ1-2|NA
CASRPRRDRFLGYTF
TGTGCCAGCAGACCTCGCAGGGACAGGTTTTTGGGCTACACCTTC
>TRBV6-6|TRBD1|TRBJ1-3|NA
CASSYTGAGNAIYF
TGTGCCAGCAGTTATACAGGGGCTGGAAACGCCATATATTTT
>TRBV18|TRBD2|TRBJ2-1|NA
CASSPLVAGDREQFF
TGTGCCAGCTCACCGTTAGTAGCGGGAGATCGAGAGCAGTTCTTC
>TRBV5-5|TRBD2|TRBJ2-5|few
CASSLAGGPRETQYF
TGTGCCAGCAGCTTGGCGGGAGGGCCGAGGGAGACCCAGTACTTC
>TRBV9|NA|TRBJ1-3|few
CASSVAEGHGNTIYF
TGTGCCAGCAGCGTAGCGGAGGGGCATGGAAACACCATATATTTT
>TRBV5-6|NA|TRBJ2-1|NA
CASRGLVYNEQFF
TGTGCCAGCAGGGGACTTGTTTACAATGAGCAGTTCTTC
>TRBV5-1|NA|TRBJ1-1|NA
CASSFYGDLGNTEAFF
TGCGCCAGCAGCTTCTACGGGGATTTAGGGAACACTGAAGCTTTCTTT
>TRBV7-3|NA|TRBJ1-1|NA
CASSLLGTSNTEAFF
TGTGCCAGCAGCTTACTGGGGACATCGAACACTGAAGCTTTCTTT
>TRBV6-5|NA|TRBJ1-1|NA
CATSPGRRAFF
TGTGCCACCTCACCCGGGAGGCGGGCTTTCTTT
>TRBV7-9|TRBD1|TRBJ1-6|few
CASSPDRGVANSPLHF
TGTGCCAGCAGCCCGGACAGGGGGGTCGCGAATTCACCCCTCCACTTT
>TRBV4-1|TRBD2|TRBJ2-3|NA
CASSQLVTGGVGGTDTQYF
TGCGCCAGCAGCCAACTGGTAACGGGAGGGGTGGGGGGCACAGATACGCAGTATTTT
>TRBV7-7|TRBD2|TRBJ2-1|few
CASSLGIAGGGYEQFF
TGTGCTAGCAGCTTAGGGATAGCGGGTGGCGGCTATGAGCAGTTCTTC
>TRBV9|NA|TRBJ1-1|NA
CASSGPSPGTEAFF
TGTGCCAGCAGCGGACCATCTCCGGGCACTGAAGCTTTCTTT
>TRBV5-6|NA|TRBJ2-5|NA
CASSLARQQETQYF
TGTGCCAGCAGCTTGGCCAGGCAGCAAGAGACCCAGTACTTC
>TRBV5-1|NA|TRBJ2-5|NA
CASSLTAGKETQYF
TGCGCCAGCAGCTTGACGGCAGGGAAAGAGACCCAGTACTTC
>TRBV2|NA|TRBJ1-5|NA
CASSDRDWNQPQHF
TGTGCCAGCAGTGACAGGGATTGGAATCAGCCCCAGCATTTT
>TRBV5-1|NA|TRBJ1-6|NA
CASSLESSPLHF
TGCGCCAGCAGCCTTGAGAGTTCACCCCTCCACTTT
>TRBV7-6|NA|TRBJ2-7|once
CASTPRVGGEQYF
TGTGCCAGCACCCCGCGTGTAGGGGGCGAGCAGTACTTC